Sequencing of this T cell receptor (beta chain) was carried out in a study of siplizumab effects on memory and regulatory T cells. Study results and limitations: The apparent diversity of naive T cells exceeded that of memory cells, and naive T cells seemed to make a major contribution to the alloresponse. No more than a minor fraction of alloreactive clones could be traced back to unstimulated subsets. Assignment of a naive or memory phenotype failed for roughly 80-96% of the proliferating CD4+ or CD8+ clones.

Assay used: immunoSEQ multiplex PCR; TCRdb lists only in-frame clones, some missing. In the table there are some 100,000 clones, more than 90% of which are singletons. Notes on this clone: Its target is not known.

Per the germline V gene, CDR1 is MDHEN and CDR2 is SYDVKM. V was cut by 5 bases and J by 9 bases, with 17 bases left in between. CDR3 size: 15 residues. Sequencing was done on a sample of CD4+ T cells sorted from blood. The TCR was taken from a human donor in good health. Some clones in this sample may be carry-over from other donors' samples. This rearrangement joins TRBV28 to TRBJ1-6; weak D call: TRBD1 (5 bases). The DNA for the CDR3 is TGTGCCAGCAGTCCCACTGGGGGGAACAGTTCACCCCTCCACTTT. Translation gives CASSPTGGNSSPLHF.